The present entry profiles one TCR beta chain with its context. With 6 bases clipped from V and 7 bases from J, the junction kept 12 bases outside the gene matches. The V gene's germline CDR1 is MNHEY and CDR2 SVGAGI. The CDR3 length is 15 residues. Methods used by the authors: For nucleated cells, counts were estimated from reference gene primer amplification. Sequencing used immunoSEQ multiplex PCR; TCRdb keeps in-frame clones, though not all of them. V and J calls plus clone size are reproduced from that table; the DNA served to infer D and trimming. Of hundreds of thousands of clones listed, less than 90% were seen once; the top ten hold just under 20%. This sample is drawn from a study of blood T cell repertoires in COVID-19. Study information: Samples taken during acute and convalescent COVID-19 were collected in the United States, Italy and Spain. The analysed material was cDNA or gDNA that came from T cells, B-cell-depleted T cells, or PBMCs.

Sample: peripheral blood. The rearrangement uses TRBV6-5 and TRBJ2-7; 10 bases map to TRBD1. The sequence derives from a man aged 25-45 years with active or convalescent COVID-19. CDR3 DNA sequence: TGTGCCAGCAGCCTAACCGGGACAGGGGCTCGGGAGCAGTACTTC. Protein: CASSLTGTGAREQYF.